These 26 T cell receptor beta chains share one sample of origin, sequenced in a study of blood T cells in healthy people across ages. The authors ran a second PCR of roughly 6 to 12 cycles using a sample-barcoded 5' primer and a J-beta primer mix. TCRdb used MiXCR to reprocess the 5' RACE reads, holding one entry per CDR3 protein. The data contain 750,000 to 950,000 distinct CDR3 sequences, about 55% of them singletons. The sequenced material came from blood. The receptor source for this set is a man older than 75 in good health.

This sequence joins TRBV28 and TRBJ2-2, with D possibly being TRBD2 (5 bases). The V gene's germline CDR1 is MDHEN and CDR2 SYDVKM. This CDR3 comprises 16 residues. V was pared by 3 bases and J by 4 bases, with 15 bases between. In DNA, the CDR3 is TGTGCCAGCAGTTTTCGGCCAGGAGGTAGCACCGGGGAGCTGTTTTTT. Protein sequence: CASSFRPGGSTGELFF.

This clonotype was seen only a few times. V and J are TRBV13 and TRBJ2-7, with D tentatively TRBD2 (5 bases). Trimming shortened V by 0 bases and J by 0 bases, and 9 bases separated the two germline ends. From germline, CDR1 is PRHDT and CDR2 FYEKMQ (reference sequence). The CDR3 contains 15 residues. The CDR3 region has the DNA TGTGCCAGCAGCTTAGGTCGGGATATCTCCTACGAGCAGTACTTC. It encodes CASSLGRDISYEQYF. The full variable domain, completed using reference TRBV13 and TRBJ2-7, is AAGVIQSPRHLIKEKRETATLKCYPIPRHDTVYWYQQGPGQDPQFLISFYEKMQSDKGSIPDRFSAQQFSDYHSELNMSSLELGDSALYFCASSLGRDISYEQYFGPGTRLTVT.

The CDR3 DNA reads as TGTGCCAGCAGCTTCAATTCGGACAGTCTTTCGGGATTCTACGAGCAGTACTTC. Translated, it gives CASSFNSDSLSGFYEQYF. The chain combines TRBV21-1 with TRBJ2-7; the table calls TRBD1, which could not be checked here. TRBV21-1 is an annotated pseudogene. The CDR3 is made up of 18 amino acids.

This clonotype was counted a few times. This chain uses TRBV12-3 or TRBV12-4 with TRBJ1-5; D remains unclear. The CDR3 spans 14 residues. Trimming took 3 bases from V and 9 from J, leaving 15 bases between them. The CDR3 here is CASSLQASRSPQHF. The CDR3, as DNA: TGTGCCAGCAGTTTGCAGGCCTCTCGTTCGCCCCAGCATTTT.

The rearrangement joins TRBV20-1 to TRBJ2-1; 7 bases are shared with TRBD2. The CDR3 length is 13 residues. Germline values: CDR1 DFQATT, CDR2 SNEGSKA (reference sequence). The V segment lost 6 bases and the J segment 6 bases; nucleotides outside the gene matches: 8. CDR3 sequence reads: CSARGEAGNEQFF. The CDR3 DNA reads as TGCAGTGCCCGGGGGGAGGCGGGCAATGAGCAGTTCTTC.

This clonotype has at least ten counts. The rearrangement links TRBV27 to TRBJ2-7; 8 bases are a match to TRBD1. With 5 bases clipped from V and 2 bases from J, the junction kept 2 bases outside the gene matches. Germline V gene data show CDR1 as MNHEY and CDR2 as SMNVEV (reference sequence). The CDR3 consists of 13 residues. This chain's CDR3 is CASSRTGTYEQYF. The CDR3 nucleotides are TGTGCCAGCAGTCGGACAGGGACCTACGAGCAGTACTTC.

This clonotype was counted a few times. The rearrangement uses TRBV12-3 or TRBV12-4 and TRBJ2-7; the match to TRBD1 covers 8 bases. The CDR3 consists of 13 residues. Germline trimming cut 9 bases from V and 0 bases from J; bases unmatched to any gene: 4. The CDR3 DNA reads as TGTGCCAGTGGACAGGGTGGCTCCTACGAGCAGTACTTC. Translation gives CASGQGGSYEQYF.

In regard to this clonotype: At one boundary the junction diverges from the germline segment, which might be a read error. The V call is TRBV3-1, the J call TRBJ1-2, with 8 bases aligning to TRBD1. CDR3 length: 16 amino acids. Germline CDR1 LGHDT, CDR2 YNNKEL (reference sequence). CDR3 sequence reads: CASSQADRAENYGYTF. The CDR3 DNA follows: TGTGCCAGTAGCCAAGCGGACAGGGCCGAGAACTATGGCTACACCTTC.

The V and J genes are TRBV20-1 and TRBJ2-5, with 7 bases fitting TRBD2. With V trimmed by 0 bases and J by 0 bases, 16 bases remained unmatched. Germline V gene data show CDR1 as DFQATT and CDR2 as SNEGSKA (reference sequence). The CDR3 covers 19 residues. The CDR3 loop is CSARDLRTSGWVDQETQYF. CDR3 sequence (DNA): TGCAGTGCTAGAGATCTCCGGACTAGTGGATGGGTGGACCAAGAGACCCAGTACTTC.

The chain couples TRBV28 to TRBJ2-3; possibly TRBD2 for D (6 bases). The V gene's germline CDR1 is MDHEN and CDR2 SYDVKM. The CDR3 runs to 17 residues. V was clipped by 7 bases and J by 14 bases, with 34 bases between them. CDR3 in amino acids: CASTSAAGPEQHRYAYF. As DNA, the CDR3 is TGTGCCAGCACCTCGGCGGCGGGACCGGAGCAGCACAGATACGCGTATTTT.

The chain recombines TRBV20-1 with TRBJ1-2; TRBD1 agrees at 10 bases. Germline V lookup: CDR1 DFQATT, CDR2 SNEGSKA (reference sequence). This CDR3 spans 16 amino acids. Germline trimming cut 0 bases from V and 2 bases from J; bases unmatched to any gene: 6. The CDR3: CSARDPGTGENYGYTF. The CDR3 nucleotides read TGCAGTGCTAGAGATCCCGGGACAGGGGAAAACTATGGCTACACCTTC.

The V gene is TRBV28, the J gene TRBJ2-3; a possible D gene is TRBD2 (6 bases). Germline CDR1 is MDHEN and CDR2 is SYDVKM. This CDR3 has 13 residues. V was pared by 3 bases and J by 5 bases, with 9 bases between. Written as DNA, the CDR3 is TGTGCCAGCAGTTTTGTCGGGAGAGATACGCAGTATTTT. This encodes CASSFVGRDTQYF.

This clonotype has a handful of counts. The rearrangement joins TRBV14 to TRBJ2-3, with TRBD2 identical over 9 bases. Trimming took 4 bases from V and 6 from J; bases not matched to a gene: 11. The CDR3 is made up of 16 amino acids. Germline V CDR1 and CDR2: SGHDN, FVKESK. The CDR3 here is CASSLRLADQRDTQYF. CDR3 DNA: TGTGCCAGCAGCCTCAGACTAGCGGACCAACGGGATACGCAGTATTTT.

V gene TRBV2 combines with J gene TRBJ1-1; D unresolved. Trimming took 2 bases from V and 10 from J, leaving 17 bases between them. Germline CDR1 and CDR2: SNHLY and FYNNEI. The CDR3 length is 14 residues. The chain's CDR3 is CASSEFASRVRAFF. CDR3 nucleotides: TGTGCCAGCAGTGAATTCGCCTCAAGGGTCAGAGCTTTCTTT.

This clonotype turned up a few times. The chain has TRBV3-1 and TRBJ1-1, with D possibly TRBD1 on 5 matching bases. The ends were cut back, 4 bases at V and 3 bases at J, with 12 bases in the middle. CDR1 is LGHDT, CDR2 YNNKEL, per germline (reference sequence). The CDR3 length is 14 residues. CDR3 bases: TGTGCCAGCAGCCGGCTTTGGGGGGACACTGAAGCTTTCTTT. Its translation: CASSRLWGDTEAFF.

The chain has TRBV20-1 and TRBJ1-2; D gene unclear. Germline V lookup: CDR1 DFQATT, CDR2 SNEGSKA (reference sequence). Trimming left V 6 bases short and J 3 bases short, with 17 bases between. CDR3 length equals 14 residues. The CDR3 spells CSAIKYGGDYGYTF. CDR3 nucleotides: TGCAGTGCAATAAAGTACGGCGGGGACTATGGCTACACCTTC.

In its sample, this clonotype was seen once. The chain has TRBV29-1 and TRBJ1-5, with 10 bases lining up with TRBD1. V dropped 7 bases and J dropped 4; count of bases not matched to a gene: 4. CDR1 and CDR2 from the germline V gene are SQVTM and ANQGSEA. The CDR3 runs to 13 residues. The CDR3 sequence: CSAGQGLNQPQHF. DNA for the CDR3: TGCAGCGCGGGACAGGGGTTAAATCAGCCCCAGCATTTT. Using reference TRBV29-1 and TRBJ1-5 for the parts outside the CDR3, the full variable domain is SAVISQKPSRDICQRGTSLTIQCQVDSQVTMMFWYRQQPGQSLTLIATANQGSEATYESGFVIDKFPISRPNLTFSTLTVSNMSPEDSSIYLCSAGQGLNQPQHFGDGTRLSIL.

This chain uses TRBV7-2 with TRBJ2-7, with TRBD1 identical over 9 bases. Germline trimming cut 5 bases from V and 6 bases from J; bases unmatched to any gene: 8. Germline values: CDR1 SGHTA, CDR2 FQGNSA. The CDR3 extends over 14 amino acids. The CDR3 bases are TGTGCCAGCAGCGGCAGCACAGGGGGCGTCGAGCAGTACTTC. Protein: CASSGSTGGVEQYF.

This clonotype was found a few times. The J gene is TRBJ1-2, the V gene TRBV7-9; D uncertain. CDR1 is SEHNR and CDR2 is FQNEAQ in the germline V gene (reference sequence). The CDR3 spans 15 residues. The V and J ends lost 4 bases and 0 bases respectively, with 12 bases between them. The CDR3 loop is CASSSGRTSNYGYTF. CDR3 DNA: TGTGCCAGCAGCTCAGGACGGACCTCTAACTATGGCTACACCTTC.

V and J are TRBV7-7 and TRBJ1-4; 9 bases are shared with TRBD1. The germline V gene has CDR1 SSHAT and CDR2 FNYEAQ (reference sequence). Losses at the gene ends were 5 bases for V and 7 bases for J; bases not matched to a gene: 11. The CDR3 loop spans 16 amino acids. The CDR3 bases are TGTGCCAGCAGCCGATGGACAGGGGTTAAGAGTGAAAAACTGTTTTTT. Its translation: CASSRWTGVKSEKLFF.

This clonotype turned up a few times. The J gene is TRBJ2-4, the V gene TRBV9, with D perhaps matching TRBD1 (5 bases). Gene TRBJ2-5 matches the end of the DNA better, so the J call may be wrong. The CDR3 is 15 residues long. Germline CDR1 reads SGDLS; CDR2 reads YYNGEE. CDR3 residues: CASSVGGGTSETQYF. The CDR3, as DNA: TGTGCCAGCAGCGTAGGGGGCGGTACCAGTGAGACCCAGTACTTC.

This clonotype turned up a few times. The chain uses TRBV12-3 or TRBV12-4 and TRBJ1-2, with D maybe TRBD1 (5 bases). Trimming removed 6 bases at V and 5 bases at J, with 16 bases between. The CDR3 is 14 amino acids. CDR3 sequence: CASSPKEGVYGYTF. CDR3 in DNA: TGTGCCAGCAGCCCCAAGGAAGGGGTTTATGGCTACACCTTC.

CDR3 nucleotide sequence: TGTGCCAGCAGCTTAGCGACTAGCGGGGGAAAGGGGGGCGCGTTCTTC. This encodes CASSLATSGGKGGAFF. This chain connects TRBV11-2 to TRBJ2-1; the match to TRBD2 covers 12 bases. After removal of 1 base from V and 15 bases from J, the junction contained 13 bases not matched to a gene. Germline CDR1 SGHAT, CDR2 FQNNGV. The CDR3 runs to 16 residues.

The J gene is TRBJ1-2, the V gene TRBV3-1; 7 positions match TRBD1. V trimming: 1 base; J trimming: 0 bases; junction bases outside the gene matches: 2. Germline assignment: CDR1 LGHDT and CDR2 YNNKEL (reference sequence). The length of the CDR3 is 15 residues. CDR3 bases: TGTGCCAGCAGCCAAGTAGGGACAGCTAACTATGGCTACACCTTC. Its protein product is CASSQVGTANYGYTF.

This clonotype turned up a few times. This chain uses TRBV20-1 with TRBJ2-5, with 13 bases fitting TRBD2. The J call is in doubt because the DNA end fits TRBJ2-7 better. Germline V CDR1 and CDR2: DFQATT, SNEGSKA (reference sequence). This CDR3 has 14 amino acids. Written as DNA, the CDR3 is TGCAGTGCTACGGGGACTAGCGGGATCTACGAGCAGTACTTC. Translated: CSATGTSGIYEQYF.

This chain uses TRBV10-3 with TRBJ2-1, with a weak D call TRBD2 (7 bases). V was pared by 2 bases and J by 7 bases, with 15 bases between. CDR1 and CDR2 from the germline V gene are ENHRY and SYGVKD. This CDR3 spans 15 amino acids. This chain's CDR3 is CAISERGGDGNEQFF. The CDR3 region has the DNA TGTGCCATCAGTGAGAGGGGGGGAGACGGGAATGAGCAGTTCTTC.